The 6 T cell receptor beta chains listed next were all sequenced from one sample in a study of shared clonotypes between healthy human individuals. Using immunoSEQ multiplex PCR, the repertoire was profiled, and TCRdb retains in-frame clones only, with some absent. The sample lists more than 500,000 clones; about 96% were seen once. Sequencing input: naive CD4+ T cells sorted from blood. Subset of the sample: CD45RA+ positively selected. These TCRs come from a woman aged 30 to 39 in good health.

V is TRBV28 and J is TRBJ1-4; D call uncertain. The CDR3 is made up of 12 amino acids. Germline V gene lookup returns CDR1 MDHEN and CDR2 SYDVKM. The V end lost 5 bases, the J end lost 7 bases, and 8 bases lay between the germline ends. The CDR3 here is CASSAPFEKLFF. DNA of the CDR3: TGTGCCAGCAGTGCCCCTTTTGAAAAACTGTTTTTT.

DNA for the CDR3: TGTGCCAGTCACTACGGCGGGAGCACAGATACGCAGTATTTT. It yields the protein CASHYGGSTDTQYF. This chain connects TRBV19 to TRBJ2-3; perhaps TRBD2 as D (5 bases). With 8 bases removed from V and 0 bases from J, the gap between germline ends came to 12 bases. CDR1 LNHDA and CDR2 SQIVND come from the germline V gene (reference sequence). CDR3 length equals 14 residues.

The V gene is TRBV4-2, the J gene TRBJ1-6, with D tentatively TRBD1 (5 bases). Looked up from germline, CDR1 is LGHNA and CDR2 is YNFKEQ. CDR3 length: 16 amino acids. With 0 bases removed from V and 10 bases from J, the gap between germline ends came to 16 bases. CDR3 DNA: TGTGCCAGCAGCCAAGATGGGGACGGGGACGGGTCACCCCTCCACTTT. Residues: CASSQDGDGDGSPLHF.

The V and J genes are TRBV5-5 and TRBJ2-1; the D gene is possibly TRBD2 (5 bases). Trimming cost V 1 base and J 10 bases, with 6 bases left between them. The length of the CDR3 is 11 residues. The germline CDR1 and CDR2 sequences are SGHKS and YYEKEE (reference sequence). The CDR3: CASSLREEQFF. The CDR3 nucleotides read TGTGCCAGCAGCTTGAGGGAGGAGCAGTTCTTC. The variable domain in full, with the rest retrieved from reference TRBV5-5 and TRBJ2-1, is DAGVTQSPTHLIKTRGQQVTLRCSPISGHKSVSWYQQVLGQGPQFIFQYYEKEERGRGNFPDRFSARQFPNYSSELNVNALLLGDSALYLCASSLREEQFFGPGTRLTVL.

The V and J genes are TRBV4-2 and TRBJ2-3; 12 nucleotides agree with TRBD2. The germline V gene has CDR1 LGHNA and CDR2 YNFKEQ. The CDR3 extends over 16 amino acids. With 5 bases clipped from V and 4 bases from J, the junction kept 7 bases outside the gene matches. For the CDR3, the DNA is TGTGCCAGCAGCATTCGACTAGCGGGAGATCCAGATACGCAGTATTTT. This translates into CASSIRLAGDPDTQYF.

The chain has TRBV4-1 and TRBJ2-7; 8 bases map to TRBD2. This CDR3 spans 14 amino acids. Germline assignment: CDR1 MGHRA and CDR2 YSYEKL. Germline trimming cut 4 bases from V and 3 bases from J; bases unmatched to any gene: 5. The chain's CDR3 is CASSLAGKSYEQYF. In DNA form, the CDR3 reads TGCGCCAGCAGCCTAGCGGGAAAGAGCTACGAGCAGTACTTC.